One T cell receptor beta chain is described in this entry. Its antigen is still unknown. The data originate from a study of cytomegalovirus exposure and HLA in healthy donors. Study conclusions and caveats: For most TCR sequences rarity was the rule, although some public TCRs occurred in many donors.

The PCR had 60 Vbeta and 13 Jbeta primers. In the original analysis: In a later analysis, the count reached tens of millions of unique TCR beta chains, with about 10 million shared. The protocol was immunoSEQ multiplex PCR, while the TCRdb copy is restricted to in-frame clones and leaves out a portion. The V and J calls and clone size come from that table; D and trimming were worked out from the DNA. The repertoire has 150,000 or so clones, roughly 86% of them found once; the top ten carry roughly 3.2%. The CDR3 spans 18 residues. Germline V lookup: CDR1 SEHNR, CDR2 FQNEAQ (reference sequence). V trimming: 1 base; J trimming: 7 bases; junction bases outside the gene matches: 16.

Sequencing used PBMCs. The receptor was isolated from a man aged 18 to 35 in good health and CMV-seropositive. The V gene is TRBV7-9, the J gene TRBJ1-2, with 9 bases aligning to TRBD1. CDR3 in amino acids: CASSLVRSGQGYVSGYTF. The CDR3, as DNA: TGTGCCAGCAGCTTAGTACGGTCGGGACAGGGATATGTGTCTGGCTACACCTTC.